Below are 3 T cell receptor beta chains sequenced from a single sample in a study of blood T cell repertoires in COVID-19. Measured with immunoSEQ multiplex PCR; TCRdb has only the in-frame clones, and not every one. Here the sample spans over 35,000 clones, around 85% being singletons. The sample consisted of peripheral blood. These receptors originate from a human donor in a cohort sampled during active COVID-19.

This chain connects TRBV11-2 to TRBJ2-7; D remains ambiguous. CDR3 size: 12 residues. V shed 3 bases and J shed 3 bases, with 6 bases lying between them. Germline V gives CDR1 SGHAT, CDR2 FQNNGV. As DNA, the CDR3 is TGTGCCAGCAGCTTTCTCGGCTACGAGCAGTACTTC. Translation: CASSFLGYEQYF.

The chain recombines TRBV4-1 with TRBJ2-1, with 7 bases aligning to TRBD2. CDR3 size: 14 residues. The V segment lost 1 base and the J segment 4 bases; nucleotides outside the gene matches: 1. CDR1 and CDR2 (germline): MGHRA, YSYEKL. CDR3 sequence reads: CASSQGLAYNEQFF. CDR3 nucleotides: TGCGCCAGCAGCCAAGGACTAGCATACAATGAGCAGTTCTTC.

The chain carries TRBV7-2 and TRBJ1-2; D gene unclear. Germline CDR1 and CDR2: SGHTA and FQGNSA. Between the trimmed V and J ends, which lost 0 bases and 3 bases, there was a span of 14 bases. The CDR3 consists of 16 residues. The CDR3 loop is CASSLAVRGNDYGYTF. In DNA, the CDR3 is TGTGCCAGCAGCTTAGCGGTTCGGGGAAATGACTATGGCTACACCTTC.